The clone carrying this T cell receptor (beta chain) was detected many times. Its specificity is not known. This sample is drawn from a study of T cells after yellow fever vaccination. CDR1 SEHNR and CDR2 FQNEAQ come from the germline V gene (reference sequence). With V trimmed by 5 bases and J by 5 bases, 5 bases remained unmatched. The CDR3 loop spans 14 amino acids. Overall study results and limits: FACS-sorted repertoires might harbor abundant contaminating clonotypes from the bulk population.

A universal primer site and UMIs were added as TCR cDNA was made by 5'RACE template switching. TCRdb independently ran MiXCR on the 5' RACE reads; one entry per CDR3 protein. This sample has about 230,000 distinct CDR3 sequences, with around 6.7% found just once. V usage is TRBV7-9 and J usage is TRBJ2-5; 10 nucleotides match TRBD1. The sequences come from CD4+ T cells sorted from PBMCs, collected on the day of the yellow fever booster vaccination. The origin of this receptor is a man aged 30-40 years who received the YFV17D yellow fever vaccine. CDR3 DNA: TGTGCCAGCAGCCCCGACAGGGGGCGTGAGACCCAGTACTTC. Amino acid sequence: CASSPDRGRETQYF. Drawing the rest from reference TRBV7-9 and TRBJ2-5, the complete variable domain is DTGVSQNPRHKITKRGQNVTFRCDPISEHNRLYWYRQTLGQGPEFLTYFQNEAQLEKSRLLSDRFSAERPKGSFSTLEIQRTEQGDSAMYLCASSPDRGRETQYFGPGTRLLVL.